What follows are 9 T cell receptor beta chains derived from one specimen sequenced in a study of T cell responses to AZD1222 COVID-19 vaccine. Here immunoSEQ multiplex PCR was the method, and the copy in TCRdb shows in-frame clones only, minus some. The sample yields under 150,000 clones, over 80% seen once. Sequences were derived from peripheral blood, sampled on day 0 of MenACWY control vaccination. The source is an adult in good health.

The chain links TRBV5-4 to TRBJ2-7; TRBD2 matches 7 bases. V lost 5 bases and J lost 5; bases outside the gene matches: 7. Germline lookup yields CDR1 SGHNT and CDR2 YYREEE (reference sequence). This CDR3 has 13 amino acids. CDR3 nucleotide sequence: TGTGCCAGCAGGCTCGGACGGGGGGACGAGCAGTACTTC. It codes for CASRLGRGDEQYF.

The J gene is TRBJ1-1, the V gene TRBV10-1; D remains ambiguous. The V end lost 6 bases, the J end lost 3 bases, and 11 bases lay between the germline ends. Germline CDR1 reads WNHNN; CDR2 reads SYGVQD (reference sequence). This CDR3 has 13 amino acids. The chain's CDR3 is CASSAGRYTEAFF. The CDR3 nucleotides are TGCGCCAGCAGCGCGGGCCGGTACACTGAAGCTTTCTTT.

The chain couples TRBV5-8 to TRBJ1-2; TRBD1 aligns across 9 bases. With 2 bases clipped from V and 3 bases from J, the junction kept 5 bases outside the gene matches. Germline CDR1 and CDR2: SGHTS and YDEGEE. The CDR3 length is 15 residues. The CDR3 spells CASSFRDRVYYGYTF. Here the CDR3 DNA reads TGTGCCAGCAGCTTCCGGGACAGGGTATACTATGGCTACACCTTC. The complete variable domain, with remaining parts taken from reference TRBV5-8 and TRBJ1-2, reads EAGVTQSPTHLIKTRGQQATLRCSPISGHTSVYWYQQALGLGLQFLLWYDEGEERNRGNFPPRFSGRQFPNYSSELNVNALELEDSALYLCASSFRDRVYYGYTFGSGTRLTVV.

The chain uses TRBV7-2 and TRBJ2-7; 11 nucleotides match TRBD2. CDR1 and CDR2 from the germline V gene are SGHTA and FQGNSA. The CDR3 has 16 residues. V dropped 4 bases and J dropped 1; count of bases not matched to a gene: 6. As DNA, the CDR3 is TGTGCCAGCAGCTCTTACGGGACTAGCGGATCCTACGAGCAGTACTTC. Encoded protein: CASSSYGTSGSYEQYF.

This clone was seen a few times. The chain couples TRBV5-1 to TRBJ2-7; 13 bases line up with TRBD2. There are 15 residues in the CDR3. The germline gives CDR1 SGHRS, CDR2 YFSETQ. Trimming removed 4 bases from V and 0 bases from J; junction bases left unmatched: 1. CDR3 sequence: CASSRTSGSSYEQYF. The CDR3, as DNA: TGCGCCAGCAGCCGGACTAGCGGGAGCTCCTACGAGCAGTACTTC.

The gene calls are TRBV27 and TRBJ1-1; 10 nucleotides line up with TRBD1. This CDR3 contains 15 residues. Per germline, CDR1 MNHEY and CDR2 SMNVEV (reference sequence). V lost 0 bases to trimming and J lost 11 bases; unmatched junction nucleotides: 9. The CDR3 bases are TGTGCCAGCAGTTTATCCCCCTCGACAGGGGGCAGGGCTTTCTTT. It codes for CASSLSPSTGGRAFF.

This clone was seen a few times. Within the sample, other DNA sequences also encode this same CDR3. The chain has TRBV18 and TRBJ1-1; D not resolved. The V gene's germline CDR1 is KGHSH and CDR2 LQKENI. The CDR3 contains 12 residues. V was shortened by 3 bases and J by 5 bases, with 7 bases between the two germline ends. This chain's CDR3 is CASSPGPTEAFF. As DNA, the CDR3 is TGTGCCAGCTCACCGGGTCCGACTGAAGCTTTCTTT.

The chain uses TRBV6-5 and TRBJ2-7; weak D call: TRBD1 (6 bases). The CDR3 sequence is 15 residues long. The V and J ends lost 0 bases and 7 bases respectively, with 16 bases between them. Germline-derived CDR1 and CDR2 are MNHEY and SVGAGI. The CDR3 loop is CASSYSDRTSREQYF. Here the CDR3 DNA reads TGTGCCAGCAGTTACTCCGACAGGACCTCCCGGGAGCAGTACTTC.

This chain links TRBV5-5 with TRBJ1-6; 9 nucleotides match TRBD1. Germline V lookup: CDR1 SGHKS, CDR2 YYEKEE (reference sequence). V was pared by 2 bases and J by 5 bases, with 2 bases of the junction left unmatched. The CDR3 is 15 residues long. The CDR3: CASSFRTGDNSPLHF. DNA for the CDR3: TGTGCCAGCAGCTTCCGGACAGGGGATAATTCACCCCTCCACTTT.